The T cell receptor beta chain described here comes from a study of PD-L1 blockade in urothelial cancer. The wider study: The study started patients on atezolizumab at some point between 2014 and 2016, giving 1,200 mg intravenously every 3 weeks.

Time point meaning: pretreatment peripheral blood. The V and J ends lost 10 bases and 0 bases, in that order; junction bases with no gene match: 9. The germline CDR1 and CDR2 sequences are MNHNS and SASEGT. The CDR3 length is 15 residues. Clones were sequenced by immunoSEQ multiplex PCR, and TCRdb holds only the in-frame ones, with some missing. The data contain approximately 41,000 clones, around four fifths of them singletons. Material: PBMCs, obtained around atezolizumab (anti-PD-L1) treatment. The chain employs TRBV6-1 and TRBJ1-5; 7 bases match TRBD1. The sequence was obtained from an elderly man with urothelial cancer. This chain's CDR3 is CATLRRDSSNQPQHF. CDR3 nucleotide sequence: TGTGCCACTCTCAGGCGGGACAGTAGCAATCAGCCCCAGCATTTT.